This is a list of T cell receptor beta chains from one sample in a study of T cells in Graves' hyperthyroidism and ophthalmopathy. TCRdb processed the multiplex PCR reads anew with MiXCR; each CDR3 protein has one entry. The sample lists about 200,000 distinct CDR3 sequences, less than 20% occurring once. The sequenced material came from blood. The receptors derive from a woman aged 45-65 years with Graves' hyperthyroidism. The CDR3 runs from the conserved cysteine through the conserved F or W. Fields, in order: clone size, D gene, V gene, J gene, CDR3 protein, CDR3 DNA. The D gene is left open where the match is weak. Clone size is not always given. Where it is, it says once, few, many or a class for expanded clones.

few,NA,TRBV6-4,TRBJ1-1,CASSLGGSTEAFF,TGTGCCAGCAGTCTCGGGGGGAGCACTGAAGCTTTCTTT
many,TRBD1,TRBV19,TRBJ2-1,CASSIGGQTNEQFF,TGTGCCAGTAGTATAGGGGGACAGACCAATGAGCAGTTCTTC
many,TRBD2,TRBV3-1,TRBJ2-5,CASKSSGQETQYF,TGTGCCAGCAAATCTAGCGGTCAAGAGACCCAGTACTTC
NA,NA,TRBV20-1,TRBJ2-2,CSATGLTNTGELFF,TGCAGTGCTACGGGACTTACGAACACCGGGGAGCTGTTTTTT
NA,NA,TRBV27,TRBJ2-3,CASRVTGDADTQYF,TGTGCCAGCAGGGTGACTGGCGACGCAGATACGCAGTATTTT
NA,NA,TRBV6-1,TRBJ2-4,CAGSVLGAKNIQYF,TGTGCCGGCAGCGTACTTGGAGCCAAAAACATTCAGTACTTC
many,NA,TRBV27,TRBJ2-3,CASRPGLALTDTQYF,TGTGCCAGCAGACCGGGACTGGCCCTCACAGATACGCAGTATTTT
NA,TRBD1,TRBV2,TRBJ2-7,CASRRDRYEQYF,TGTGCCAGCAGACGGGACAGATACGAGCAGTACTTC
many,TRBD2,TRBV7-3,TRBJ2-3,CASSLFTSGRASDTQYF,TGTGCCAGCAGCTTATTTACTAGCGGGAGGGCCAGTGATACGCAGTATTTT
many,NA,TRBV19,TRBJ1-3,CASSTPLHRDSSGNTIYF,TGTGCCAGTAGTACTCCCCTGCACAGAGACAGCTCTGGAAACACCATATATTTT
NA,TRBD2,TRBV7-2,TRBJ2-7,CASSISGRSYEQYF,TGTGCCAGCAGCATTAGCGGGAGGAGCTACGAGCAGTACTTC
NA,NA,TRBV4-2,TRBJ1-3,CASGTDLSGNTIYF,TGTGCCAGCGGAACAGACCTCTCTGGAAACACCATATATTTT
many,NA,TRBV27,TRBJ1-1,CASSFLMAGQHTEAFF,TGTGCCAGCAGTTTCTTGATGGCAGGACAGCACACTGAAGCTTTCTTT
few,NA,TRBV27,TRBJ2-4,CAGSSRGAKNIQYF,TGTGCCGGCAGTTCGCGGGGTGCCAAAAACATTCAGTACTTC
few,NA,TRBV29-1,TRBJ2-7,CSVLQGSSYEQYF,TGCAGCGTTCTCCAGGGAAGCTCCTACGAGCAGTACTTC
many,NA,TRBV2,TRBJ2-3,CASSESVGWDTQYF,TGTGCCAGCAGTGAATCGGTCGGGTGGGATACGCAGTATTTT
NA,TRBD2,TRBV3-1,TRBJ2-1,CASSRPSGRLVNEQFF,TGTGCCAGCAGCCGTCCTAGCGGGAGACTAGTAAATGAGCAGTTCTTC
few,NA,TRBV27,TRBJ2-2,CASSDSNTGELFF,TGTGCCAGCAGCGACAGCAACACCGGGGAGCTGTTTTTT